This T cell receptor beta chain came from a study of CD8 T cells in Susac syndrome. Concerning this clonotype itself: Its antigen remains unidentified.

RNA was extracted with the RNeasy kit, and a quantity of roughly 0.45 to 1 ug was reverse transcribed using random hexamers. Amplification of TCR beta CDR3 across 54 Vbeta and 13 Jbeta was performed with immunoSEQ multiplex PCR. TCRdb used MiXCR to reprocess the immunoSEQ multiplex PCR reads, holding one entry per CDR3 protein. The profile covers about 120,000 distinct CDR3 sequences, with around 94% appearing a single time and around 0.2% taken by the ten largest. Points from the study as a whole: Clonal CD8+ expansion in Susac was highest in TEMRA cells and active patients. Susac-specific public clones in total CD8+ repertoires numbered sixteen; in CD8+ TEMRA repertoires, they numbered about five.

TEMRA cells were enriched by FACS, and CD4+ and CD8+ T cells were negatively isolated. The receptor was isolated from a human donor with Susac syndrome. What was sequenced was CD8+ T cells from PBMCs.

The CDR3 region is CASSQVSGSGEQFF. The CDR3 region has the DNA TGTGCCAGCAGCCAAGTATCGGGATCCGGTGAGCAGTTCTTC. The chain recombines TRBV14 with TRBJ2-1; a possible D gene is TRBD2 (5 bases). Germline loops: CDR1 SGHDN, CDR2 FVKESK. V lost 1 base, J lost 9 bases, and 13 bases lay in between. The CDR3 has 14 amino acids. Variable domain in full (rest from reference TRBV14 and TRBJ2-1): EAGVTQFPSHSVIEKGQTVTLRCDPISGHDNLYWYRRVMGKEIKFLLHFVKESKQDESGMPNNRFLAERTGGTYSTLKVQPAELEDSGVYFCASSQVSGSGEQFFGPGTRLTVL.